These 2 T cell receptor beta chains were all obtained from the same sample, sequenced in a study of T cell repertoires in cytomegalovirus infection. MiXCR, applied by TCRdb to the reads, yields one record per CDR3 protein. The sample records 680,000 or so distinct CDR3 sequences, 30% to 40% being singletons. Antigens of these TCRs are unknown. The sample was cultured PBMCs, taken from culture after CMV antigen stimulation. The receptor set was obtained from a human donor in good health (CMV status not recorded). Some clones in this sample may be carry-over from other donors' samples.

The genes are TRBV18 and TRBJ2-1; 10 bases map to TRBD1. The CDR3 covers 18 residues. Germline V lookup: CDR1 KGHSH, CDR2 LQKENI. V lost 3 bases to trimming and J lost 0 bases; unmatched junction nucleotides: 8. The CDR3: CASSPGQGRHSSYNEQFF. The CDR3 DNA reads TGTGCCAGCTCACCGGGACAGGGGAGACATTCCTCCTACAATGAGCAGTTCTTC.

This clonotype was detected only a few times. This rearrangement joins TRBV18 to TRBJ1-2, with TRBD1 identical over 7 bases. The CDR3 contains 13 residues. After removal of 5 bases from V and 7 bases from J, the junction contained 7 bases not matched to a gene. The germline V gene has CDR1 KGHSH and CDR2 LQKENI. Written as DNA, the CDR3 is TGTGCCAGCTCAACTGACAGGGCCGGTGGCTACACCTTC. Translating it yields CASSTDRAGGYTF.